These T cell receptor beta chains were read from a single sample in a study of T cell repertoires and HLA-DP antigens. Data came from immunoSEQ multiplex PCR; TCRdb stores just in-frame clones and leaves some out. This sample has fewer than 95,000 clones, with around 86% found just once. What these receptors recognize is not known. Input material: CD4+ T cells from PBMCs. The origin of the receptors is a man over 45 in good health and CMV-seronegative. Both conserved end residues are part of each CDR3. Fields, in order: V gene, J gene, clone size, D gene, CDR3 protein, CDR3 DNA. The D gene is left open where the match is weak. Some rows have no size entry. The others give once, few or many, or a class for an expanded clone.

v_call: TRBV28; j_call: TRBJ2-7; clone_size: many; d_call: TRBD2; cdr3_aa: CASNLAGGSWYF; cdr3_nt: TGTGCCAGCAATCTAGCGGGAGGATCTTGGTACTTC
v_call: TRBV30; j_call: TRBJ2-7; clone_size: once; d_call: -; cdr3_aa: CAWSVPPYYEQYF; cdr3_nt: TGTGCCTGGAGTGTACCTCCTTACTACGAGCAGTACTTC
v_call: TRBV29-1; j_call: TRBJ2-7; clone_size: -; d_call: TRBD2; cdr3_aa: CSVEGLAGGSYEQYF; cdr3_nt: TGCAGCGTTGAAGGACTAGCGGGAGGGTCCTACGAGCAGTACTTC
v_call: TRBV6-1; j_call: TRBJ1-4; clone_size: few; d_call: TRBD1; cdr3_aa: CASRQGLEKLFF; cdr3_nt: TGTGCCAGCAGACAGGGGCTTGAAAAACTGTTTTTT
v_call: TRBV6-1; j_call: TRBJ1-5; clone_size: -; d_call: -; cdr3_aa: CASSATNNQPQHF; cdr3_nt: TGTGCCAGCAGTGCGACTAACAATCAGCCCCAGCATTTT
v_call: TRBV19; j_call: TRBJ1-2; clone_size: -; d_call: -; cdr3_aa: CASGRQEFSVGYTF; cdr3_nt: TGTGCCAGCGGGAGGCAGGAGTTTTCGGTTGGCTACACCTTC
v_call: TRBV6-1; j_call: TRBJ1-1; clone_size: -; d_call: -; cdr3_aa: CASSEARGDTEAFF; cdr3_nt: TGTGCCAGCAGTGAAGCGAGGGGGGACACTGAAGCTTTCTTT
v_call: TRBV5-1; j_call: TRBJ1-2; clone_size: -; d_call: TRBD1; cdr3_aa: CASSGTGGGYTF; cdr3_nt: TGCGCCAGCAGCGGGACAGGGGGTGGCTACACCTTC
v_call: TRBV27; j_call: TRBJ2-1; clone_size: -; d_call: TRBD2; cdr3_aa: CASRAGLATTYNEQFF; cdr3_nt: TGTGCCAGCAGAGCGGGACTAGCGACAACTTACAATGAGCAGTTCTTC
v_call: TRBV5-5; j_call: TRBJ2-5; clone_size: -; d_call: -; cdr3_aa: CASIHKETSGETQYF; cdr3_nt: TGTGCCAGCATCCATAAAGAGACATCGGGAGAGACCCAGTACTTC
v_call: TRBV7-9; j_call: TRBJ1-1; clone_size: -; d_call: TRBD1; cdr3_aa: CASSFRQGPNTEAFF; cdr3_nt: TGTGCCAGCAGCTTCCGACAGGGGCCGAACACTGAAGCTTTCTTT
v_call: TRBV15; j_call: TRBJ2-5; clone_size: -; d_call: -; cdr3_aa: CATSRGGNQETQYF; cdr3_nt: TGTGCCACCAGCAGAGGAGGGAATCAAGAGACCCAGTACTTC
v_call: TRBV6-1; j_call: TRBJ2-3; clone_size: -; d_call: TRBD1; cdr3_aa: CASKRDRGQDTQYF; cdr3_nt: TGTGCCAGCAAACGGGACAGGGGGCAGGATACGCAGTATTTT
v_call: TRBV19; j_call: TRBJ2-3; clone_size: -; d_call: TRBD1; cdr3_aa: CASSTFQQGAGDTQYF; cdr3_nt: TGTGCCAGTAGTACTTTCCAACAGGGGGCTGGAGATACGCAGTATTTT
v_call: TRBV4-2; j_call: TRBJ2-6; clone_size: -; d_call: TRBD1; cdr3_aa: CASSQESSGQSAGANVLTF; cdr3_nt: TGTGCCAGCAGCCAAGAATCTTCGGGACAGTCGGCCGGGGCCAACGTCCTGACTTTC
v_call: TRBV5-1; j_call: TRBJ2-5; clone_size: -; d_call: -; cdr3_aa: CASSLSWETQYF; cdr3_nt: TGCGCCAGCAGCTTGTCGTGGGAGACCCAGTACTTC
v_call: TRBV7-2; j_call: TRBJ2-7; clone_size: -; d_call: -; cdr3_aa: CASSGRDRRLDF; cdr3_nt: TGTGCCAGCAGCGGAAGAGACAGGAGGTTGGACTTC
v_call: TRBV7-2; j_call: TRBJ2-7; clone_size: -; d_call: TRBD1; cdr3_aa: CASSLTGAYDYEQYF; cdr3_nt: TGTGCCAGCAGCTTGACAGGGGCCTACGACTACGAGCAGTACTTC
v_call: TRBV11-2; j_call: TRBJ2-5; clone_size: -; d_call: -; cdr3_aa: CASSPGTRLGGETQYF; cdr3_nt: TGTGCCAGCAGCCCAGGGACAAGGTTGGGTGGGGAGACCCAGTACTTC
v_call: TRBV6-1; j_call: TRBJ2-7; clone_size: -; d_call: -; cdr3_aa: CASSVTVGAYEQYF; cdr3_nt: TGTGCCAGCAGTGTAACGGTGGGGGCTTACGAGCAGTACTTC
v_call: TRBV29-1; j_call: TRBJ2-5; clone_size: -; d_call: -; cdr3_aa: CSAQPGTGTQYF; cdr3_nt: TGCAGCGCCCAACCCGGTACCGGGACCCAGTACTTC
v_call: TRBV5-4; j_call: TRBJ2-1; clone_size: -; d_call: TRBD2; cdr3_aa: CASSPRTSGSTYEQFF; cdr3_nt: TGTGCCAGCAGTCCAAGGACTAGCGGGAGTACGTATGAGCAGTTCTTC
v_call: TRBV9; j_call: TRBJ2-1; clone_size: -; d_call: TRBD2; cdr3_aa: CASSVGAGGKSDEQFF; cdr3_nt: TGTGCCAGCAGCGTAGGAGCGGGAGGGAAATCCGATGAGCAGTTCTTC
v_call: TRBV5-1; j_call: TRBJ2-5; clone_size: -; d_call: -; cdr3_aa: CASSFRERDGETQYF; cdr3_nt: TGCGCCAGCAGCTTCAGGGAGCGTGATGGGGAGACCCAGTACTTC
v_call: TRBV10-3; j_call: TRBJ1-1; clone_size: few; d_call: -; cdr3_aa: CAISEQGNTEAFF; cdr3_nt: TGTGCCATCAGTGAACAGGGAAACACTGAAGCTTTCTTT
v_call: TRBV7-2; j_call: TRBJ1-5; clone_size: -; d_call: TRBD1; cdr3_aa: CASSPGGGNQPQHF; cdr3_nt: TGTGCCAGCAGCCCAGGGGGTGGGAATCAGCCCCAGCATTTT
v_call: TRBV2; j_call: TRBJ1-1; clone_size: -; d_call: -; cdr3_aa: CASDVTGMNTEAFF; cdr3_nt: TGTGCCAGCGATGTGACAGGTATGAATACTGAAGCTTTCTTT
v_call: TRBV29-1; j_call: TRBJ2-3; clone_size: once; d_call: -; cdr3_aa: CSGLSTDTQYF; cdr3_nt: TGCAGCGGGTTAAGTACAGATACGCAGTATTTT
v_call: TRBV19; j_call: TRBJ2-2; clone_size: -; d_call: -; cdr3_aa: CASSPPLGRGRPTSNTGELFF; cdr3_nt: TGTGCCAGTAGTCCACCTCTCGGAAGGGGCAGACCCACTTCGAACACCGGGGAGCTGTTTTTT
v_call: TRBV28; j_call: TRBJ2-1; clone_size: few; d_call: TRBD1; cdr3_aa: CASSWDSYNEQFF; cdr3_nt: TGTGCCAGCAGTTGGGACAGTTACAATGAGCAGTTCTTC
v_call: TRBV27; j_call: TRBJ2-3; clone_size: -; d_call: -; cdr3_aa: CASSSTPTDPADTQYF; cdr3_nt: TGTGCCAGCAGTTCCACTCCAACCGACCCCGCCGATACGCAGTATTTT
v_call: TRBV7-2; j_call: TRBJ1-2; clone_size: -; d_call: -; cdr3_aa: CASSSADGTFYGYTF; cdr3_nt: TGTGCCAGCAGCTCCGCGGACGGGACATTCTATGGCTACACCTTC
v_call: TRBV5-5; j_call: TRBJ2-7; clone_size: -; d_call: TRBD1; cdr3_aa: CASSLAGQVWDEQYF; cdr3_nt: TGTGCCAGCAGCTTGGCCGGACAGGTGTGGGACGAGCAGTACTTC
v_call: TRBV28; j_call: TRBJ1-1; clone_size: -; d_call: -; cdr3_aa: CASSLTRGPKAFF; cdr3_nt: TGTGCCAGCAGTTTAACCCGGGGCCCCAAAGCTTTCTTT
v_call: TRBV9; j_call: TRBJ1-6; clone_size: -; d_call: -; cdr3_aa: CASRPDLGYNSPLHF; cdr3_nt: TGTGCCAGCAGGCCCGACCTGGGCTATAATTCACCCCTCCACTTT
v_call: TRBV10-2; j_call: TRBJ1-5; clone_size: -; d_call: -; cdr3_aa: CASGLNQPQHF; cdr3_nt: TGCGCCAGCGGATTAAATCAGCCCCAGCATTTT
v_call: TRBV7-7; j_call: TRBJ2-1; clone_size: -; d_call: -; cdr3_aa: CASSLMGAGNEQFF; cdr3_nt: TGTGCTAGCAGCTTAATGGGGGCCGGGAATGAGCAGTTCTTC
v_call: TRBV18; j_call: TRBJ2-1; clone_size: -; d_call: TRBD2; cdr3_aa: CASSNPSGGALNEQFF; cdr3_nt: TGTGCCAGCTCAAACCCTAGCGGGGGGGCGTTAAATGAGCAGTTCTTC
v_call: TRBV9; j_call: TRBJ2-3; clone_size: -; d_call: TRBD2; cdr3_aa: CASSFSGGADTQYF; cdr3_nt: TGTGCCAGCAGTTTTAGCGGGGGGGCAGATACGCAGTATTTT
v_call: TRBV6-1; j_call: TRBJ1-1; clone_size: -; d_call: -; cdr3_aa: CASRGDGGPEAFF; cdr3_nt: TGTGCCAGCAGGGGGGACGGAGGACCTGAAGCTTTCTTT
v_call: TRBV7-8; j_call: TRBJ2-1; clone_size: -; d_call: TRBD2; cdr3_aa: CASSLAVGGAYNEQFF; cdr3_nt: TGTGCCAGCAGCTTAGCGGTCGGGGGGGCCTACAATGAGCAGTTCTTC
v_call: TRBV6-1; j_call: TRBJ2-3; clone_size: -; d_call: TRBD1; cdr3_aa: CASSSGTGGTDTQYF; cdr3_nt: TGTGCCAGCAGCTCCGGGACAGGAGGCACAGATACGCAGTATTTT
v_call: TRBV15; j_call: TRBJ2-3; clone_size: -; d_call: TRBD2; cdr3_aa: CATSRTSVQDTQYF; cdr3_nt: TGTGCCACCAGCAGGACTAGCGTTCAGGATACGCAGTATTTT
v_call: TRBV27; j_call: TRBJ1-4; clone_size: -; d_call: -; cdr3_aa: CASSFYPLGEKLFF; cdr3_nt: TGTGCCAGCAGTTTTTACCCACTGGGTGAAAAACTGTTTTTT
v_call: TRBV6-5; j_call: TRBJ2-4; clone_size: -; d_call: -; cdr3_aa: CASTPRDNKNIQYF; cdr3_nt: TGTGCCAGCACCCCCCGGGACAACAAAAACATTCAGTACTTC
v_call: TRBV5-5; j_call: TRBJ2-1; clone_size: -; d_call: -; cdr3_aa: CASSLDLNEQFF; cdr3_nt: TGTGCCAGCAGCTTGGATCTGAATGAGCAGTTCTTC
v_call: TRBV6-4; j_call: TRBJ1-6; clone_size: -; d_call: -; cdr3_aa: CASSESPSGSPLHF; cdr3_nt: TGTGCCAGCAGCGAGTCCCCAAGTGGTTCACCCCTCCACTTT
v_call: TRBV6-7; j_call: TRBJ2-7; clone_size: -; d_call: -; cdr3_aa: CASSYSNSCRGAARSYEQYF; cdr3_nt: TGTGCCAGCAGTTACTCGAATAGTTGCCGGGGGGCGGCACGCTCCTACGAGCAGTACTTC
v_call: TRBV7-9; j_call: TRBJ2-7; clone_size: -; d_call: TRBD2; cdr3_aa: CASSLGSGRGYEQYF; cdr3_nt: TGTGCCAGCAGCTTAGGTAGCGGGAGAGGCTACGAGCAGTACTTC